This is a list of T cell receptor beta chains from one sample in a study of regulatory T cells in long-lasting Graves disease. One entry per CDR3 protein, called by TCRdb with MiXCR from the multiplex PCR reads. The table has 510,000 or so distinct CDR3 sequences, 12% seen once. These data were also filed under a second study, of T cells in Graves' hyperthyroidism and ophthalmopathy.

Sequenced here: peripheral blood mononuclear cells (PBMCs), sampled at new diagnosis, from a patient treated with antithyroid drugs. These receptors were obtained from a young woman with Graves disease. CDR3s include the opening cysteine and the closing phenylalanine or tryptophan. The D gene is left open where the match is weak. Clone sizes are given selectively: once, few, many, or a class where the clone is expanded.

j_call: TRBJ2-1
clone_size: many
v_call: TRBV24-1
cdr3_length: 16
d_call: .
cdr3_aa: CATSDPGGSSYNEQFF
cdr3_nt: TGTGCCACCAGTGACCCCGGGGGATCCTCCTACAATGAGCAGTTCTTC

j_call: TRBJ2-7
clone_size: many
v_call: TRBV11-2
cdr3_length: 13
d_call: .
cdr3_aa: CASSPEGRDEQYF
cdr3_nt: TGTGCCAGCAGTCCCGAGGGCCGGGACGAGCAGTACTTC

j_call: TRBJ2-1
clone_size: .
v_call: TRBV5-4
cdr3_length: 14
d_call: .
cdr3_aa: CASSLRAEYYEQFF
cdr3_nt: TGTGCCAGCAGCTTGAGGGCAGAATACTATGAGCAGTTCTTC

j_call: TRBJ2-5
clone_size: many
v_call: TRBV7-9
cdr3_length: 14
d_call: .
cdr3_aa: CASSFISGQETQYF
cdr3_nt: TGTGCCAGCAGCTTCATCTCAGGGCAAGAGACCCAGTACTTC

j_call: TRBJ2-1
clone_size: many
v_call: TRBV6-1
cdr3_length: 15
d_call: TRBD2
cdr3_aa: CASRRLAGLSNEQFF
cdr3_nt: TGTGCCAGCAGGCGACTAGCGGGGCTCTCTAATGAGCAGTTCTTC

j_call: TRBJ2-1
clone_size: .
v_call: TRBV20-1
cdr3_length: 15
d_call: .
cdr3_aa: CSARDWSRTAPEQFF
cdr3_nt: TGCAGTGCTAGAGATTGGTCCCGCACGGCTCCTGAGCAGTTCTTC

j_call: TRBJ2-2
clone_size: many
v_call: TRBV24-1
cdr3_length: 13
d_call: .
cdr3_aa: CATSANSGGELFF
cdr3_nt: TGTGCCACCAGTGCTAACTCAGGCGGGGAGCTGTTTTTT

j_call: TRBJ2-1
clone_size: many
v_call: TRBV18
cdr3_length: 13
d_call: TRBD1
cdr3_aa: CASSPAPGGEQFF
cdr3_nt: TGTGCCAGCTCACCGGCTCCAGGGGGTGAGCAGTTCTTC

j_call: TRBJ1-4
clone_size: .
v_call: TRBV18
cdr3_length: 13
d_call: .
cdr3_aa: CASSPLLRRELFF
cdr3_nt: TGTGCCAGCTCACCGCTACTCCGGCGGGAACTGTTTTTT

j_call: TRBJ1-3
clone_size: few
v_call: TRBV7-9
cdr3_length: 15
d_call: .
cdr3_aa: CASSSQALSGNTIYF
cdr3_nt: TGTGCCAGCAGCTCCCAAGCCCTCTCTGGAAACACCATATATTTT

j_call: TRBJ2-5
clone_size: .
v_call: TRBV19
cdr3_length: 13
d_call: TRBD1
cdr3_aa: CASSGQGQETQYF
cdr3_nt: TGTGCCAGTAGTGGACAGGGGCAAGAGACCCAGTACTTC

j_call: TRBJ2-1
clone_size: many
v_call: TRBV2
cdr3_length: 14
d_call: .
cdr3_aa: CANPAKAVNREQFF
cdr3_nt: TGTGCTAATCCGGCTAAGGCGGTTAACCGGGAGCAGTTCTTC

j_call: TRBJ2-3
clone_size: .
v_call: TRBV12-3/TRBV12-4
cdr3_length: 17
d_call: .
cdr3_aa: CASSFLGGGGSTDTQYF
cdr3_nt: TGTGCCAGCAGTTTCCTCGGGGGAGGGGGGAGCACAGATACGCAGTATTTT

j_call: TRBJ1-1
clone_size: few
v_call: TRBV10-1
cdr3_length: 13
d_call: .
cdr3_aa: CASSESRVTEAFF
cdr3_nt: TGCGCCAGCAGTGAGTCTCGGGTCACTGAAGCTTTCTTT

j_call: TRBJ2-6
clone_size: few
v_call: TRBV13
cdr3_length: 15
d_call: TRBD1
cdr3_aa: CAVGQGLSGANVLTF
cdr3_nt: TGTGCCGTCGGACAGGGCCTCTCTGGGGCCAACGTCCTGACTTTC

j_call: TRBJ2-4
clone_size: many
v_call: TRBV6-5
cdr3_length: 19
d_call: .
cdr3_aa: CASSYRSEVLGGAKNIQYF
cdr3_nt: TGTGCCAGCAGTTACAGGTCCGAGGTGCTCGGGGGAGCCAAAAACATTCAGTACTTC

j_call: TRBJ2-1
clone_size: many
v_call: TRBV28
cdr3_length: 14
d_call: .
cdr3_aa: CASSPPVTYNEQFF
cdr3_nt: TGTGCCAGCAGTCCCCCGGTCACCTACAATGAGCAGTTCTTC

j_call: TRBJ2-2
clone_size: few
v_call: TRBV6-1
cdr3_length: 15
d_call: TRBD2
cdr3_aa: CASEREGTNTGELFF
cdr3_nt: TGTGCCAGCGAGCGGGAGGGCACAAACACCGGGGAGCTGTTTTTT

j_call: TRBJ1-6
clone_size: few
v_call: TRBV18
cdr3_length: 16
d_call: .
cdr3_aa: CASSPPGSSYNSPLHF
cdr3_nt: TGTGCCAGCTCACCACCAGGGAGCTCCTATAATTCACCCCTCCACTTT

j_call: TRBJ2-1
clone_size: .
v_call: TRBV28
cdr3_length: 13
d_call: .
cdr3_aa: CASTLSLDNEQFF
cdr3_nt: TGTGCCAGCACCCTCTCTTTGGACAATGAGCAGTTCTTC